One and the same sample provided the 22 T cell receptor beta chains below, sequenced in a study of OX40 agonist ivuxolimab in advanced cancers. Sequencing used immunoSEQ multiplex PCR; TCRdb keeps in-frame clones, though not all of them. The sample carries tens of thousands of clones, 75% to 90% recorded once. The sample consisted of CD4+ or CD8+ T cells sorted from blood, taken in a trial of the OX40 agonist ivuxolimab. All receptors come from an adult with an advanced solid tumor such as melanoma, head and neck, liver or kidney cancer.

The V call is TRBV18, the J call TRBJ1-4, with D maybe TRBD1 (5 bases). V was pared by 5 bases and J by 5 bases, with 12 bases between. CDR3 length equals 14 residues. Germline CDR1 is KGHSH and CDR2 is LQKENI. The CDR3 DNA reads as TGTGCCAGCTCAGGGGCGGCACCAAATGAAAAACTGTTTTTT. Its translation: CASSGAAPNEKLFF. The full variable domain, its missing parts supplied by reference TRBV18 and TRBJ1-4, is NAGVMQNPRHLVRRRGQEARLRCSPMKGHSHVYWYRQLPEEGLKFMVYLQKENIIDESGMPKERFSAEFPKEGPSILRIQQVVRGDSAAYFCASSGAAPNEKLFFGSGTQLSVL.

V and J are TRBV7-2 and TRBJ1-5, with a possible D match to TRBD1 (6 bases). The germline V gene has CDR1 SGHTA and CDR2 FQGNSA. V was clipped by 6 bases and J by 1 base, with 13 bases between them. The CDR3 has 15 amino acids. The CDR3 is CASSQAGASNQPQHF. The CDR3 nucleotides are TGTGCCAGCAGTCAGGCAGGGGCGAGCAATCAGCCCCAGCATTTT.

The chain employs TRBV30 and TRBJ2-1; the match to TRBD2 covers 7 bases. Germline CDR1 GTSNPN, CDR2 SVGIG (reference sequence). This CDR3 is 15 amino acids long. The junction had 5 bases not matched to a gene; V was cut back by 2 bases and J by 1 base. Here the CDR3 DNA reads TGTGCCTGGAGTCGAGGGAGGGAATCCTACAATGAGCAGTTCTTC. Translation: CAWSRGRESYNEQFF.

V usage is TRBV7-9 and J usage is TRBJ2-5; D is undetermined. This CDR3 is 13 amino acids long. Germline CDR1 SEHNR, CDR2 FQNEAQ (reference sequence). V lost 1 base and J 4 bases, leaving 7 bases between the germline ends. The CDR3 loop is CASSLDRGETQYF. In nucleotides, the CDR3 is TGTGCCAGCAGCTTAGACAGAGGAGAGACCCAGTACTTC.

This clone came up a few times. Additional DNA sequences in this sample encode the identical CDR3. V is TRBV5-4 and J is TRBJ2-2; D is ambiguous. This CDR3 is built from 14 residues. Germline V gene sequence: CDR1 SGHNT, CDR2 YYREEE (reference sequence). V was clipped by 0 bases and J by 2 bases, with 5 bases between them. The CDR3 DNA sequence: TGTGCCAGCAGCTTGGGAGGTAACACCGGGGAGCTGTTTTTT. Translated, it gives CASSLGGNTGELFF.

The genes are TRBV6-1 and TRBJ1-6; 7 bases match TRBD1. CDR1 is MNHNS and CDR2 is SASEGT in the germline V gene. The CDR3 spans 14 residues. V was pared by 10 bases and J by 8 bases, with 11 bases of the junction left unmatched. CDR3 nucleotide sequence: TGTGCCATCCGTTCCGAGACAGGGCATTCACCCCTCCACTTT. It encodes CAIRSETGHSPLHF.

The chain combines TRBV7-9 with TRBJ2-5; 7 bases fit TRBD1. Germline CDR1 is SEHNR and CDR2 is FQNEAQ (reference sequence). The CDR3 has 13 residues. V lost 7 bases, J lost 4 bases, and 6 bases stayed unmatched. CDR3 bases: TGTGCCAGCATCTGGACAGGCAGAGAGACCCAGTACTTC. Its protein product is CASIWTGRETQYF.

This sequence joins TRBV28 and TRBJ1-5; TRBD1 matches 7 bases. The CDR3 is made up of 16 amino acids. Per the germline V gene, CDR1 is MDHEN and CDR2 is SYDVKM. Trimming at V came to 6 bases and at J to 0 bases, leaving 8 bases not matched to a gene. The CDR3, as DNA: TGTGCCAGCAGATTGGGGACAGTGATTAGCAATCAGCCCCAGCATTTT. Its translation is CASRLGTVISNQPQHF.

The chain uses TRBV29-1 and TRBJ2-1, with a weak D call TRBD2 (6 bases). This CDR3 has 14 amino acids. Trimming removed 3 bases from V and 3 bases from J, with 12 bases in between. Germline values: CDR1 SQVTM, CDR2 ANQGSEA. CDR3 protein: CSVDPGLFYNEQFF. CDR3 nucleotides: TGCAGCGTTGACCCCGGACTATTCTACAATGAGCAGTTCTTC.

Remarks on this clone: A much bigger clone sits one base away, suggesting this may be a read error. The chain links TRBV7-2 to TRBJ1-3; D is ambiguous. The V end lost 3 bases, the J end lost 0 bases, and 3 bases lay between the germline ends. Germline V gene lookup returns CDR1 SGHTA and CDR2 FQGNSA. The CDR3 totals 13 residues. The CDR3, as DNA: TGTGCCAGCAGCTTCGGCTCTGGAAACACCATATATTTT. Protein product: CASSFGSGNTIYF.

V is TRBV19 and J is TRBJ1-2; TRBD1 matches at 8 bases. Germline values: CDR1 LNHDA, CDR2 SQIVND (reference sequence). Unmatched junction bases numbered 11, after V lost 8 bases and J lost 3 bases. This CDR3 is built from 15 residues. In nucleotides, the CDR3 is TGTGCCAGTCGAAACGACAGGGGTGGGGACTATGGCTACACCTTC. This gives the protein CASRNDRGGDYGYTF.

V usage is TRBV5-6 and J usage is TRBJ2-3; D remains unclear. This CDR3 is built from 16 residues. Looked up from germline, CDR1 is SGHDT and CDR2 is YYEEEE. Deletions cut 6 bases from V and 0 bases from J, with 17 bases between. DNA of the CDR3: TGTGCCAGCATGCCCGGTACCAAGATGAGCACAGATACGCAGTATTTT. It translates to CASMPGTKMSTDTQYF.

J is TRBJ2-7 and V is TRBV18, with TRBD1 identical over 8 bases. The CDR3 is 13 amino acids. The trim removed 3 bases at V and 6 bases at J, leaving 4 bases unmatched. Germline CDR1 reads KGHSH; CDR2 reads LQKENI. Here the CDR3 reads CASSPDRALEQYF. The CDR3 nucleotides read TGTGCCAGCTCACCGGACAGGGCCCTCGAGCAGTACTTC. The complete variable domain, with remaining parts taken from reference TRBV18 and TRBJ2-7, reads NAGVMQNPRHLVRRRGQEARLRCSPMKGHSHVYWYRQLPEEGLKFMVYLQKENIIDESGMPKERFSAEFPKEGPSILRIQQVVRGDSAAYFCASSPDRALEQYFGPGTRLTVT.

V and J are TRBV4-2 and TRBJ2-2; D might be TRBD2 (6 bases). The CDR3 sequence is 15 residues long. V lost 4 bases to trimming and J lost 5 bases, with 14 bases between them. Looked up from germline, CDR1 is LGHNA and CDR2 is YNFKEQ. The CDR3 is CASSRAGGRTGELFF. The CDR3 nucleotides are TGTGCCAGCAGCCGGGCCGGGGGACGGACCGGGGAGCTGTTTTTT.

The chain couples TRBV19 to TRBJ2-5; 8 nucleotides match TRBD2. The length of the CDR3 is 15 residues. Germline V lookup: CDR1 LNHDA, CDR2 SQIVND (reference sequence). Trimming removed 5 bases from V and 3 bases from J; junction bases left unmatched: 8. CDR3 amino acids: CASSLNRAGEETQYF. CDR3 DNA sequence: TGTGCCAGTAGTTTAAACAGAGCGGGGGAAGAGACCCAGTACTTC.

The rearrangement links TRBV29-1 to TRBJ2-1; no definite D call. CDR1 SQVTM and CDR2 ANQGSEA come from the germline V gene. The germline V and J ends were trimmed by 7 bases and 5 bases, with 18 bases remaining between them. CDR3 length: 14 amino acids. Written as DNA, the CDR3 is TGCAGCGCTCTTCCCGTCTTAGGCGACAATGAGCAGTTCTTC. This sequence encodes CSALPVLGDNEQFF.

The chain couples TRBV5-1 to TRBJ2-1; D call uncertain. Trimming took off 0 bases at V and 5 bases at J, with 6 bases between the two ends. The CDR3 is 13 amino acids. In germline, CDR1 is SGHRS, CDR2 YFSETQ. The CDR3 DNA reads TGCGCCAGCAGCTTGGGAACCGACAATGAGCAGTTCTTC. Its translation is CASSLGTDNEQFF.

This chain uses TRBV7-2 with TRBJ2-2, with a possible D match to TRBD1 (5 bases). Germline CDR1 and CDR2: SGHTA and FQGNSA. The CDR3 length is 14 residues. Trimming removed 0 bases at V and 4 bases at J, with 6 bases between. Here the CDR3 reads CASSLAQGTGELFF. DNA for the CDR3: TGTGCCAGCAGCTTAGCTCAGGGCACCGGGGAGCTGTTTTTT.

The sample holds one count of this clone. The rearrangement joins TRBV28 to TRBJ2-7; D not certain. Germline values: CDR1 MDHEN, CDR2 SYDVKM. This CDR3 is 13 amino acids long. V lost 3 bases and J 6 bases, leaving 12 bases between the germline ends. The CDR3 region has the DNA TGTGCCAGCAGTTTTCAGTACTCGACCGAGCAGTACTTC. Translating gives CASSFQYSTEQYF.

This clone has a handful of counts. The chain uses TRBV27 and TRBJ2-1; tentative D call: TRBD2 (6 bases). Looked up from germline, CDR1 is MNHEY and CDR2 is SMNVEV (reference sequence). V was cut by 8 bases and J by 3 bases, with 14 bases left in between. The CDR3 is 14 residues long. The CDR3 sequence: CASRLFGSYNEQFF. The CDR3, as DNA: TGTGCCAGCCGTCTCTTCGGGAGCTACAATGAGCAGTTCTTC.

V is TRBV7-9 and J is TRBJ2-7; D not resolved. Trimming removed 1 base from V and 5 bases from J, with 9 bases in between. CDR1 is SEHNR and CDR2 is FQNEAQ in the germline V gene (reference sequence). The CDR3 covers 13 residues. This CDR3 is CASSLEGWDEQYF. As DNA, the CDR3 is TGTGCCAGCAGCTTAGAAGGGTGGGACGAGCAGTACTTC.

Comment on this clone: The sample holds other DNA sequences that translate to the same CDR3. The chain joins TRBV7-2 to TRBJ2-7; possibly TRBD1 for D (6 bases). The CDR3 has 14 amino acids. V lost 1 base and J 3 bases, leaving 10 bases between the germline ends. Germline V lookup: CDR1 SGHTA, CDR2 FQGNSA. The CDR3 here is CASSLGGGIYEQYF. The CDR3 DNA reads TGTGCCAGCAGCTTAGGAGGGGGAATCTACGAGCAGTACTTC.